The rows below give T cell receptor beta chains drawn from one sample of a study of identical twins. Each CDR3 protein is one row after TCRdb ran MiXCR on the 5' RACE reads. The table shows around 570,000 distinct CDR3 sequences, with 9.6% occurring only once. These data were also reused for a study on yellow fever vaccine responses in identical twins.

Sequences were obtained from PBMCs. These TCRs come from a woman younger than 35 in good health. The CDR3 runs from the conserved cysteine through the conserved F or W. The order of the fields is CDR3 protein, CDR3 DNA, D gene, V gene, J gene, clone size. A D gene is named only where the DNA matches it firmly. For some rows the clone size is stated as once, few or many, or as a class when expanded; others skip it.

CDR3: CASSQDRLAGGNEQFF
DNA: TGCGCCAGCAGCCAAGATCGACTAGCGGGGGGGAATGAGCAGTTCTTC
D: TRBD2
V: TRBV4-3
J: TRBJ2-1
size: many

CDR3: CASSLTGGPLTGELFF
DNA: TGTGCCAGCAGCTTAACGGGGGGGCCGCTAACCGGGGAGCTGTTTTTT
D: TRBD2
V: TRBV7-8
J: TRBJ2-2
size: many

CDR3: CASSESAGEQFF
DNA: TGTGCCAGCAGTGAATCGGCGGGTGAGCAGTTCTTC
D: .
V: TRBV25-1
J: TRBJ2-1
size: few

CDR3: CASRWTGELGNEQFF
DNA: TGTGCCAGCAGATGGACAGGGGAATTGGGGAATGAGCAGTTCTTC
D: TRBD1
V: TRBV27
J: TRBJ2-1
size: few

CDR3: CSVVDAVTDTQYF
DNA: TGCAGCGTTGTTGACGCGGTGACAGATACGCAGTATTTT
D: .
V: TRBV29-1
J: TRBJ2-3
size: many

CDR3: CASSLSDTSGRPLDTQYF
DNA: TGTGCCAGCAGCTTGAGTGATACTAGCGGGAGACCATTAGATACGCAGTATTTT
D: TRBD2
V: TRBV7-6
J: TRBJ2-3
size: few

CDR3: CATGRDLKRGTQETQYF
DNA: TGTGCCACCGGCAGAGATCTTAAGCGGGGGACTCAAGAGACCCAGTACTTC
D: TRBD2
V: TRBV15
J: TRBJ2-5
size: .

CDR3: CASSGYRGVSYNEQFF
DNA: TGTGCCAGCAGCGGTTACAGGGGGGTCTCCTACAATGAGCAGTTCTTC
D: TRBD1
V: TRBV9
J: TRBJ2-1
size: many

CDR3: CATSRGGEETQYF
DNA: TGTGCCACCAGCAGAGGGGGAGAAGAGACCCAGTACTTC
D: .
V: TRBV15
J: TRBJ2-5
size: .

CDR3: CASSFTTAMNTEAFF
DNA: TGCGCCAGCAGCTTCACGACAGCGATGAACACTGAAGCTTTCTTT
D: .
V: TRBV5-1
J: TRBJ1-1
size: .

CDR3: CASSFTSRGPKETQYF
DNA: TGTGCCAGCAGCTTTACATCCCGGGGACCGAAAGAGACCCAGTACTTC
D: .
V: TRBV7-9
J: TRBJ2-5
size: .

CDR3: CASSEWAGGNPNSSYNEQFF
DNA: TGTGCCAGCAGTGAATGGGCGGGGGGAAATCCCAATTCCTCCTACAATGAGCAGTTCTTC
D: TRBD2
V: TRBV25-1
J: TRBJ2-1
size: few

CDR3: CASLAPRTYNEQFF
DNA: TGCGCCAGCCTTGCCCCGCGGACCTACAATGAGCAGTTCTTC
D: .
V: TRBV10-2
J: TRBJ2-1
size: few

CDR3: CASSQDSRGLVADTQYF
DNA: TGCGCCAGCAGCCAAGATTCCCGGGGATTAGTGGCAGATACGCAGTATTTT
D: .
V: TRBV4-3
J: TRBJ2-3
size: .

CDR3: CSARDHGGGDYNEQFF
DNA: TGCAGTGCTAGAGATCACGGCGGGGGAGACTACAATGAGCAGTTCTTC
D: TRBD2
V: TRBV20-1
J: TRBJ2-1
size: many

CDR3: CASSLDRDTTYEQYF
DNA: TGTGCCAGCAGCTTAGACCGGGACACGACCTACGAGCAGTACTTC
D: .
V: TRBV7-9
J: TRBJ2-7
size: .

CDR3: CASSPYRGTDNEQFF
DNA: TGTGCCAGCAGCCCCTATCGTGGGACCGACAATGAGCAGTTCTTC
D: .
V: TRBV11-3
J: TRBJ2-1
size: many

CDR3: CATTGTTRPYEQYF
DNA: TGTGCAACCACCGGGACGACGAGACCCTACGAGCAGTACTTC
D: .
V: TRBV28
J: TRBJ2-7
size: many

CDR3: CATSRLTGIRHEQYF
DNA: TGTGCCACCAGCAGACTGACAGGGATCCGCCACGAGCAGTACTTC
D: TRBD1
V: TRBV15
J: TRBJ2-7
size: many

CDR3: CASSPPGGTSYTF
DNA: TGTGCCAGCAGCCCACCTGGTGGGACTTCCTACACCTTC
D: .
V: TRBV7-9
J: TRBJ1-2
size: .

CDR3: CASSYTSRGSNQPQHF
DNA: TGTGCCAGCAGTTACACCTCCAGGGGCAGCAATCAGCCCCAGCATTTT
D: .
V: TRBV6-5
J: TRBJ1-5
size: many

CDR3: CASSQGRRGGPNNEQFF
DNA: TGTGCCAGCAGCCAAGGCCGACGGGGGGGCCCTAACAATGAGCAGTTCTTC
D: TRBD2
V: TRBV4-2
J: TRBJ2-1
size: few